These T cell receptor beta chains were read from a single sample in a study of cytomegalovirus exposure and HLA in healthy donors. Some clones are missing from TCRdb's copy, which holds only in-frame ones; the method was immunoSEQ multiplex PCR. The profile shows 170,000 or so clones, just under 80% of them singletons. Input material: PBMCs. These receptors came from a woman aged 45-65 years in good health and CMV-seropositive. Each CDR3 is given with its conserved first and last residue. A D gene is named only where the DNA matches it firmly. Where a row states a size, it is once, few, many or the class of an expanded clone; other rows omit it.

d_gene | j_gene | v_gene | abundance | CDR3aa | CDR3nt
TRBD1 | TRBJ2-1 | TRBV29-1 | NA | CSTPGQGLVEQFF | TGCAGCACACCGGGACAGGGTCTGGTTGAGCAGTTCTTC
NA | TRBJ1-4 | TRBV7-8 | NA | CASSSPVGGLNEKLFF | TGTGCCAGCAGCTCCCCCGTCGGGGGGCTTAATGAAAAACTGTTTTTT
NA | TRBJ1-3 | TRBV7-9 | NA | CASSTGFLNTIYF | TGTGCCAGCAGCACAGGGTTTTTAAACACCATATATTTT
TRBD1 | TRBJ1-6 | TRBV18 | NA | CASSSQGCDSPLHF | TGTGCCAGCTCATCACAGGGGTGCGATTCACCCCTCCACTTT
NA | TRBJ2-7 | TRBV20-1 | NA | CSANLVSEQYF | TGCAGTGCGAACCTCGTCAGTGAGCAGTACTTC
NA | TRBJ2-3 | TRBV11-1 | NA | CASSIATFSTDTQYF | TGTGCCAGCAGCATCGCGACATTTAGCACAGATACGCAGTATTTT
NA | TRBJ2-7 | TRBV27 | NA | CASSSPPRAYEQYF | TGTGCCAGCAGCTCGCCACCCCGAGCCTACGAGCAGTACTTC
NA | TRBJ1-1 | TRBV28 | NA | CASRRDIFIGSAEAFF | TGTGCCAGCAGGAGGGACATTTTTATCGGTAGTGCTGAAGCTTTCTTT
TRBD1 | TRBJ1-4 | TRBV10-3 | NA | CAIGRGDEKLFF | TGTGCCATAGGCAGGGGGGATGAAAAACTGTTTTTT
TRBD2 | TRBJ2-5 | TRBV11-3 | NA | CASSIGLADQETQYF | TGTGCCAGCAGCATTGGACTAGCGGACCAAGAGACCCAGTACTTC
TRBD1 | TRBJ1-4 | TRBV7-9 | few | CASSSGQGEEKLFF | TGTGCCAGCAGCTCAGGACAGGGAGAAGAAAAACTGTTTTTT
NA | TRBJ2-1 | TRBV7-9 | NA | CASSLGEESGFF | TGTGCCAGCAGCTTAGGTGAGGAATCGGGGTTCTTC
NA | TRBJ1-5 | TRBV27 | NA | CASSAPLMPQHF | TGTGCCAGCAGTGCCCCCCTAATGCCCCAGCATTTT
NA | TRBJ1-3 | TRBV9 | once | CASSVNQGLDTIYF | TGTGCCAGCAGCGTAAATCAGGGGCTTGACACCATATATTTT
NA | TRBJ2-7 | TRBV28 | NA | CASSSLVGEQYF | TGTGCCAGCAGTTCACTAGTCGGCGAGCAGTACTTC
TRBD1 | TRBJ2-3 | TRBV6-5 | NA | CASSSDRGTDTQYF | TGTGCCAGCAGTTCAGACAGGGGGACAGATACGCAGTATTTT
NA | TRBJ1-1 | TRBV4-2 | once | CASSPVILNTEAFF | TGTGCCAGCAGCCCCGTAATCCTGAACACTGAAGCTTTCTTT
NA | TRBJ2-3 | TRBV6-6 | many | CASSYSTSTDTQYF | TGTGCCAGCAGTTACTCGACTAGCACAGATACGCAGTATTTT
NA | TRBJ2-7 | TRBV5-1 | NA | CASRISSRYEQYF | TGCGCCAGCAGAATTAGCTCTCGCTACGAGCAGTACTTC
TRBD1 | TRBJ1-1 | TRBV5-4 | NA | CASSAPGQGSTEAFF | TGTGCCAGCAGCGCCCCGGGACAGGGGAGCACTGAAGCTTTCTTT
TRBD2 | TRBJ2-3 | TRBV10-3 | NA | CAISESLCLVGTSGIRDTQYF | TGTGCCATCAGTGAGTCGTTGTGTCTGGTGGGGACTAGCGGGATCAGGGATACGCAGTATTTT
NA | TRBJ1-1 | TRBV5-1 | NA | CASSQQGNTEAFF | TGCGCCAGCAGCCAACAGGGTAACACTGAAGCTTTCTTT
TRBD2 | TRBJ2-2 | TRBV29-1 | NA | CSVETLAGPTGELFF | TGCAGCGTTGAAACACTAGCGGGACCCACCGGGGAGCTGTTTTTT
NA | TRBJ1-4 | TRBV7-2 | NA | CASSGDRGIPTNEKLFF | TGTGCCAGCAGCGGAGACCGGGGGATTCCAACTAATGAAAAACTGTTTTTT
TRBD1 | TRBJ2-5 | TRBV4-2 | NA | CASSQDGGQGANRQETQYF | TGTGCCAGCAGCCAAGATGGCGGACAGGGGGCGAATCGGCAAGAGACCCAGTACTTC
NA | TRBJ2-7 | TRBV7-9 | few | CSSSSSSGRDSYEQYF | TGTTCCAGCAGCTCGAGTTCGGGCAGGGATTCCTACGAGCAGTACTTC
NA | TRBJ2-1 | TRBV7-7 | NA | CASSLSAGAYNEQFF | TGTGCTAGCAGCTTATCGGCAGGGGCCTACAATGAGCAGTTCTTC
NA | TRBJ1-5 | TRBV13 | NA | CASSLGGRANQPQHF | TGTGCCAGCAGCTTAGGCGGCAGGGCAAATCAGCCCCAGCATTTT
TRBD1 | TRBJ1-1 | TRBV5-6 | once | CASTPGTVNTEAFF | TGTGCCAGCACCCCCGGGACAGTGAACACTGAAGCTTTCTTT
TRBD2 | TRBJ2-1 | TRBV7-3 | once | CASSPLPAGHYNEQFF | TGTGCCAGCAGCCCCCTCCCAGCGGGGCATTACAATGAGCAGTTCTTC
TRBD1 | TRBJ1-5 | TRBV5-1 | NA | CASSLQGDQPQHF | TGCGCCAGCAGTTTGCAGGGGGATCAGCCCCAGCATTTT